The 20 T cell receptor beta chains below all came from one sample that was sequenced in a study of regulatory T cells in long-lasting Graves disease. According to the study, TCR beta libraries were built with iRepertoire HTBI primers and CDR3-region Arm-PCR. Each CDR3 protein is one row after TCRdb ran MiXCR on the multiplex PCR reads. The repertoire has hundreds of thousands of distinct CDR3 sequences, approximately 15% of them found once; the top ten carry roughly 18%. Time point defined: newly diagnosed GD, antithyroid drugs for less than 3 months. Construction of the TCR library relied on RNA isolated from PBMCs. These sequences were also reported in another study, on T cells in Graves' hyperthyroidism and ophthalmopathy.

Sample: peripheral blood mononuclear cells (PBMCs), taken at new diagnosis, from a patient treated with antithyroid drugs. The source is a woman in her 30s with Graves disease.

Ten or more counts support this clonotype. V gene TRBV29-1 combines with J gene TRBJ2-3; tentatively, D is TRBD1 (5 bases). The CDR3 length is 15 residues. V lost 0 bases and J lost 4, with 14 bases in between. Germline V lookup: CDR1 SQVTM, CDR2 ANQGSEA. The CDR3 loop is CSVEDWGGAPDTQYF. The DNA for the CDR3 is TGCAGCGTTGAAGATTGGGGCGGAGCCCCAGATACGCAGTATTTT.

This rearrangement joins TRBV6-6 to TRBJ2-7; 12 bases match TRBD1. V lost 0 bases and J lost 9; bases outside the gene matches: 15. Germline assignment: CDR1 MNHNY and CDR2 SVGAGI (reference sequence). The CDR3 sequence is 18 residues long. The CDR3 DNA is TGTGCCAGCAGTTACTCGATCCTGGGACAGGGGGCGAGAAGCGTGCAGTACTTC. This sequence encodes CASSYSILGQGARSVQYF.

A word on this clonotype: This may stem from a read error, because a much larger clone lies one nucleotide away. This chain connects TRBV6-1 to TRBJ2-1, with TRBD2 matching over 12 bases. The CDR3 is made up of 13 amino acids. Germline lookup yields CDR1 MNHNS and CDR2 SASEGT. V lost 6 bases and J lost 9; bases outside the gene matches: 3. The CDR3 coding sequence is TGTGCCAGCAGGGTACTAGCGGGAGGTGAGCAGTTCTTC. It encodes CASRVLAGGEQFF.

Ten or more counts support this clonotype. V gene TRBV6-2 or TRBV6-3 combines with J gene TRBJ1-2; D is perhaps TRBD1 (6 bases). The V gene's germline CDR1 is MNHEY and CDR2 SVGEGT. This CDR3 has 14 residues. V was pared by 7 bases and J by 7 bases, with 19 bases between. Here the CDR3 DNA reads TGTGCCAGCACTCAAAACATGGACAGTTTTGGCTACACCTTC. It is translated as CASTQNMDSFGYTF.

In this sample, this clonotype turned up many times. This chain uses TRBV3-1 with TRBJ2-7; D may be TRBD1 (5 bases). The CDR3 extends over 15 amino acids. The germline V gene has CDR1 LGHDT and CDR2 YNNKEL (reference sequence). V lost 4 bases, J lost 3 bases, and 16 bases lay in between. The CDR3: CASSPHQGWGYEQYF. In DNA form, the CDR3 reads TGTGCCAGCAGCCCCCACCAGGGATGGGGCTACGAGCAGTACTTC.

This clonotype has ten or more counts. V usage is TRBV2 and J usage is TRBJ1-4; 7 nucleotides line up with TRBD1. Germline loops: CDR1 SNHLY, CDR2 FYNNEI. V lost 6 bases to trimming and J lost 8 bases; unmatched junction nucleotides: 9. The CDR3 is made up of 14 amino acids. The CDR3 sequence is CASRTSGTDEKLFF. The CDR3 DNA reads TGTGCCAGCAGGACCTCGGGGACAGACGAAAAACTGTTTTTT.

This clonotype appeared many times. The chain links TRBV20-1 to TRBJ2-3; 8 positions agree with TRBD2. From germline, CDR1 is DFQATT and CDR2 SNEGSKA (reference sequence). The CDR3 has 13 amino acids. With 5 bases clipped from V and 2 bases from J, the junction kept 3 bases outside the gene matches. CDR3 DNA sequence: TGCAGTGCTGGAGCGGGAGCCACAGATACGCAGTATTTT. Residues: CSAGAGATDTQYF.

This clonotype appeared many times. This chain uses TRBV28 with TRBJ1-1, with D possibly TRBD1 on 6 matching bases. Between the trimmed V and J ends, which lost 2 bases and 1 base, there was a span of 11 bases. CDR1 and CDR2 from the germline V gene are MDHEN and SYDVKM. This CDR3 contains 15 residues. CDR3 residues: CASSLGGSENTEAFF. Here the CDR3 DNA reads TGTGCCAGCAGTTTAGGGGGCAGTGAGAACACTGAAGCTTTCTTT. Complete variable domain (other parts from reference TRBV28 and TRBJ1-1): DVKVTQSSRYLVKRTGEKVFLECVQDMDHENMFWYRQDPGLGLRLIYFSYDVKMKEKGDIPEGYSVSREKKERFSLILESASTNQTSMYLCASSLGGSENTEAFFGQGTRLTVV.

This clonotype was observed many times. The chain is built from TRBV7-2 and TRBJ2-3; 7 nucleotides match TRBD2. This CDR3 is 15 amino acids long. V dropped 4 bases and J dropped 2; count of bases not matched to a gene: 6. Germline V gene lookup returns CDR1 SGHTA and CDR2 FQGNSA. The CDR3 protein is CASSYWGRDTDTQYF. DNA for the CDR3: TGTGCCAGCAGCTATTGGGGGAGGGACACAGATACGCAGTATTTT.

In its sample, this clonotype was seen a few times. The rearrangement joins TRBV6-1 to TRBJ2-6; 9 nucleotides match TRBD1. The CDR3 is 16 amino acids. Germline V lookup: CDR1 MNHNS, CDR2 SASEGT. J gave up 3 bases and V 9 bases, and 9 bases lay outside the gene matches. The CDR3 here is CASFDRGRGGANVLTF. Here the CDR3 DNA reads TGTGCCAGTTTTGACAGGGGGAGAGGTGGGGCCAACGTCCTGACTTTC.

The chain recombines TRBV6-1 with TRBJ2-7, with D possibly being TRBD1 (6 bases). The CDR3 sequence is 14 residues long. Germline-derived CDR1 and CDR2 are MNHNS and SASEGT. V was shortened by 6 bases and J by 3 bases, with 15 bases between the two germline ends. DNA of the CDR3: TGTGCCAGCAGCCGGACAGCTAAACACTACGAGCAGTACTTC. It specifies CASSRTAKHYEQYF.

In its sample, this clonotype was seen many times. The chain is built from TRBV28 and TRBJ1-5; the match to TRBD1 covers 7 bases. Germline lookup yields CDR1 MDHEN and CDR2 SYDVKM. The CDR3 covers 16 residues. V lost 10 bases and J lost 4; bases outside the gene matches: 16. CDR3 region: CATTLIKGARNQPQHF. The CDR3 DNA reads TGTGCCACTACCCTCATAAAGGGGGCGCGAAATCAGCCCCAGCATTTT.

This clonotype was seen at least ten times. This chain joins TRBV7-3 and TRBJ2-1, with D possibly matching TRBD2 (5 bases). The germline V gene has CDR1 SGHTA and CDR2 FQGTGA. This CDR3 spans 15 amino acids. The germline V and J ends were trimmed by 5 bases and 2 bases, with 13 bases remaining between them. CDR3: CASSHTLGAYNEQFF. Here the CDR3 DNA reads TGTGCCAGCAGCCACACCCTCGGGGCCTACAATGAGCAGTTCTTC.

This clonotype was observed a few times. The gene calls are TRBV19 and TRBJ1-5; D call uncertain. The CDR3 runs to 14 residues. Per the germline V gene, CDR1 is LNHDA and CDR2 is SQIVND (reference sequence). V lost 5 bases and J 4 bases, leaving 12 bases between the germline ends. The CDR3 here is CASSLHTGNQPQHF. CDR3 nucleotides: TGTGCCAGTAGTCTTCATACCGGGAATCAGCCCCAGCATTTT.

This clonotype was observed a handful of times. The chain has TRBV18 and TRBJ1-6; D not certain. This CDR3 has 14 amino acids. Trimming stripped 3 bases from V and 5 bases from J, with 8 bases between. Germline lookup yields CDR1 KGHSH and CDR2 LQKENI. The CDR3 sequence: CASSPRSNNSPLHF. DNA of the CDR3: TGTGCCAGCTCACCCAGAAGCAATAATTCACCCCTCCACTTT.

The gene calls are TRBV7-9 and TRBJ1-1, with 8 nucleotides matching TRBD1. Germline V gene sequence: CDR1 SEHNR, CDR2 FQNEAQ (reference sequence). Trimming took 4 bases from V and 4 from J; bases not matched to a gene: 5. The CDR3 is made up of 14 amino acids. Written as DNA, the CDR3 is TGTGCCAGCAGCTCATACACAGGGGGCACTGAAGCTTTCTTT. It encodes CASSSYTGGTEAFF.

As to this clonotype: At one end, the junction sequence differs from germline, possibly due to a read error. The V call is TRBV30, the J call TRBJ2-7; no reliable D call. The germline CDR1 and CDR2 sequences are GTSNPN and SVGIG (reference sequence). There are 10 residues in the CDR3. CDR3 DNA sequence: TGTGCCTGGGGCTCCGACGAGCAGTACTTC. Protein product: CAWGSDEQYF. Variable domain in full (rest from reference TRBV30 and TRBJ2-7): SQTIHQWPATLVQPVGSPLSLECTVEGTSNPNLYWYRQAAGRGLQLLFYSVGIGQISSEVPQNLSASRPQDRQFILSSKKLLLSDSGFYLCAWGSDEQYFGPGTRLTVT.

This clonotype was counted at least ten times. The chain combines TRBV9 with TRBJ2-3; D is perhaps TRBD2 (5 bases). CDR3 length: 13 residues. Germline V gene lookup returns CDR1 SGDLS and CDR2 YYNGEE. Trimming shortened V by 3 bases and J by 4 bases, and 9 bases separated the two germline ends. CDR3 region: CASSGAAADTQYF. As DNA, the CDR3 is TGTGCCAGCAGCGGAGCGGCTGCAGATACGCAGTATTTT.

This clonotype has ten or more counts. The V and J genes are TRBV20-1 and TRBJ2-5; D is possibly TRBD1 (5 bases). V lost 3 bases to trimming and J lost 2 bases, with 10 bases between them. Germline CDR1 and CDR2: DFQATT and SNEGSKA (reference sequence). The CDR3 has 13 residues. Here the CDR3 DNA reads TGCAGTGCTAGCTGGCAGGGACAAGAGACCCAGTACTTC. Translating gives CSASWQGQETQYF.

V usage is TRBV5-1 and J usage is TRBJ2-3; 9 bases line up with TRBD1. J gave up 6 bases and V 3 bases, and 5 bases lay outside the gene matches. The CDR3 totals 14 residues. CDR1 SGHRS and CDR2 YFSETQ come from the germline V gene. CDR3 sequence: CASSSDRGVDTQYF. CDR3 nucleotide sequence: TGCGCCAGCAGCTCCGACAGGGGGGTCGATACGCAGTATTTT.